Sequencing of this T cell receptor beta chain was carried out in a study of T cells expressing NK-cell markers. Comment on this clonotype: What it binds is unknown.

Study-wide results and caveats: There were several donors in whom these clonotypes also led the CD3+CD56-NKG2C+ fraction.

The CDR3 loop spans 17 amino acids. The germline V gene encodes CDR1 LGHNA and CDR2 YSLEER. For TCR beta, cDNA was produced by 5'RACE template switching with UMIs. Reprocessing the 5' RACE reads, TCRdb reports a single entry for every CDR3 protein and omits DNA. The sample includes almost 450,000 distinct CDR3 sequences. V usage is TRBV4-3 and J usage is TRBJ2-5. Sequencing was done on a sample of blood T cells: a sorted CD56 or NKG2C T cell subset, CD4+ or CD8+ T cells, or bulk PBMC T cells (not recorded which). The TCR sequence derives from a woman between 18 and 69 years old in good health. CDR3 loop: CASSQDLTGGAGETQYF.